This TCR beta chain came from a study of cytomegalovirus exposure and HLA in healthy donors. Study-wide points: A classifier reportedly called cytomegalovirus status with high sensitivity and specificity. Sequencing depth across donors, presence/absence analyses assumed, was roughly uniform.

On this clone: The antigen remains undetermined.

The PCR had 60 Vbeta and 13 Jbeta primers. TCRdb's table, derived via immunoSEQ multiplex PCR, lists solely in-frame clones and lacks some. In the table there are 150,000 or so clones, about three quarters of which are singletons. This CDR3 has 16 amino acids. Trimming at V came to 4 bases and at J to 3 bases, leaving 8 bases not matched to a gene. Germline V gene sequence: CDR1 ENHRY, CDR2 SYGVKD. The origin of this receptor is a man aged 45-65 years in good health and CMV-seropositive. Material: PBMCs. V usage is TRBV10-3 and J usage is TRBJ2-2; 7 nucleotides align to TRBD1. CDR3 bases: TGTGCCATCAGTGGTATTGGGACAGCGGACACCGGGGAGCTGTTTTTT. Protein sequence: CAISGIGTADTGELFF.